These T cell receptor beta chains were read from a single sample in a study of identical twins. TCRdb redid the calling of the 5' RACE reads with MiXCR, one entry per CDR3 protein. The table records some 760,000 distinct CDR3 sequences, roughly 20% of them present only once. In addition, the sample was reused for a study of T cells expressing NK-cell markers.

The sequencing input was PBMCs. The receptors come from a woman between 18 and 29 years old in good health. CDR3s include the opening cysteine and the closing phenylalanine or tryptophan. A D gene is named only where the DNA matches it firmly. A row's size may be missing; if present it is once, few, many or a size class.

CDR3: CASANRGRTETQYF; DNA: TGTGCCAGCGCTAACAGGGGGCGTACAGAGACCCAGTACTTC; J: TRBJ2-5; D: TRBD1; V: TRBV25-1; size: -
CDR3: CSARERGGSAAKNIQYF; DNA: TGCAGTGCTAGAGAACGGGGTGGCAGCGCTGCTAAAAACATTCAGTACTTC; J: TRBJ2-4; D: -; V: TRBV20-1; size: few
CDR3: CASSQGASIYGYTF; DNA: TGTGCCAGCAGCCAAGGCGCGTCGATTTATGGCTACACCTTC; J: TRBJ1-2; D: -; V: TRBV4-2; size: few
CDR3: CASSRRSRTSEAVTDTQYF; DNA: TGTGCCAGCAGCCGTCGTTCAAGGACTAGCGAGGCGGTCACAGATACGCAGTATTTT; J: TRBJ2-3; D: TRBD2; V: TRBV12-3/TRBV12-4; size: few
CDR3: CASSYGLRDTEAFF; DNA: TGCGCCAGCAGCTATGGACTCAGAGACACTGAAGCTTTCTTT; J: TRBJ1-1; D: -; V: TRBV5-1; size: -
CDR3: CSASSPAGGYEQYF; DNA: TGCAGTGCTAGCTCCCCAGCGGGGGGCTACGAGCAGTACTTC; J: TRBJ2-7; D: TRBD2; V: TRBV20-1; size: many
CDR3: CASSVGGRGDQETQYF; DNA: TGTGCCAGCAGCGTAGGGGGTCGGGGGGACCAAGAGACCCAGTACTTC; J: TRBJ2-5; D: TRBD2; V: TRBV9; size: -
CDR3: CASTEDRRQYF; DNA: TGTGCCAGCACCGAGGATAGACGGCAGTACTTC; J: TRBJ2-7; D: -; V: TRBV2; size: -
CDR3: CASSLRGASATDTQYF; DNA: TGCGCCAGCAGCCTCAGAGGGGCTAGCGCCACAGATACGCAGTATTTT; J: TRBJ2-3; D: -; V: TRBV4-3; size: -
CDR3: CSARDPSGQLSYEQYF; DNA: TGCAGTGCTAGAGACCCTAGCGGGCAACTCTCCTACGAGCAGTACTTC; J: TRBJ2-7; D: TRBD2; V: TRBV20-1; size: few
CDR3: CASSLERRQHSTDTQYF; DNA: TGTGCCAGCAGCTTAGAACGGCGTCAACATAGCACAGATACGCAGTATTTT; J: TRBJ2-3; D: -; V: TRBV7-9; size: -
CDR3: CSARGGINQPQHF; DNA: TGCAGTGCTAGGGGGGGAATCAATCAGCCCCAGCATTTT; J: TRBJ1-5; D: -; V: TRBV20-1; size: few
CDR3: CASSTRDPGGQDTQYF; DNA: TGTGCCAGTAGTACCCGGGACCCGGGGGGACAAGATACGCAGTATTTT; J: TRBJ2-3; D: -; V: TRBV19; size: -
CDR3: CASSRPLAGGGETQYF; DNA: TGTGCCAGCAGCCGCCCTCTAGCGGGGGGCGGTGAGACCCAGTACTTC; J: TRBJ2-5; D: TRBD2; V: TRBV7-9; size: -
CDR3: CASSVTWTRDIQYF; DNA: TGTGCCAGCAGCGTGACCTGGACTAGAGACATTCAGTACTTC; J: TRBJ2-4; D: TRBD2; V: TRBV9; size: few
CDR3: CSAAPSGTQREQFF; DNA: TGCAGTGCCGCCCCCTCCGGGACCCAACGTGAGCAGTTCTTC; J: TRBJ2-1; D: -; V: TRBV20-1; size: -
CDR3: CASKQNTEAFF; DNA: TGTGCCAGCAAGCAGAACACTGAAGCTTTCTTT; J: TRBJ1-1; D: -; V: TRBV7-2; size: -
CDR3: CASSLHIGTSGRNEQFF; DNA: TGTGCCAGCAGCTTGCATATCGGGACTAGCGGGAGGAATGAGCAGTTCTTC; J: TRBJ2-1; D: TRBD2; V: TRBV7-2; size: few
CDR3: CASSSSAGAYNEQFF; DNA: TGTGCCAGCAGCTCTAGCGCAGGGGCTTACAATGAGCAGTTCTTC; J: TRBJ2-1; D: -; V: TRBV11-2; size: -
CDR3: CSARAGSAQETQYF; DNA: TGCAGTGCTAGAGCTGGCAGTGCCCAAGAGACCCAGTACTTC; J: TRBJ2-5; D: -; V: TRBV20-1; size: -
CDR3: CSASQGSLMNTEAFF; DNA: TGCAGCGCTAGTCAGGGCAGTCTCATGAACACTGAAGCTTTCTTT; J: TRBJ1-1; D: -; V: TRBV29-1; size: few
CDR3: CSARGGRGNSPLHF; DNA: TGCAGTGCTAGAGGAGGCAGGGGTAATTCACCCCTCCACTTT; J: TRBJ1-6; D: -; V: TRBV20-1; size: many
CDR3: CASSNLAGVGKTQYF; DNA: TGTGCCAGCAGCAATCTAGCGGGAGTAGGAAAGACCCAGTACTTC; J: TRBJ2-5; D: TRBD2; V: TRBV7-2; size: -
CDR3: CAWSVGLAAQETQYF; DNA: TGTGCCTGGAGTGTAGGCCTAGCGGCCCAAGAGACCCAGTACTTC; J: TRBJ2-5; D: TRBD2; V: TRBV30; size: few
CDR3: CASSLSGTGINEQFF; DNA: TGCGCCAGCAGCTTGTCCGGGACAGGGATCAATGAGCAGTTCTTC; J: TRBJ2-1; D: TRBD1; V: TRBV5-1; size: -
CDR3: CSARRRRETQYF; DNA: TGCAGTGCTCGGAGGAGACGGGAGACCCAGTACTTC; J: TRBJ2-5; D: -; V: TRBV20-1; size: -
CDR3: CATSKGTVPGTDTQYF; DNA: TGTGCCACCAGCAAAGGGACAGTACCTGGCACAGATACGCAGTATTTT; J: TRBJ2-3; D: TRBD1; V: TRBV24-1; size: -
CDR3: CASSRDREFGEQYF; DNA: TGCGCCAGCAGCCGAGACAGGGAGTTTGGGGAGCAGTACTTC; J: TRBJ2-7; D: TRBD1; V: TRBV4-3; size: -
CDR3: CASRNDRGRDEKLFF; DNA: TGTGCCAGCAGGAACGACAGGGGACGGGATGAAAAACTGTTTTTT; J: TRBJ1-4; D: TRBD1; V: TRBV2; size: -
CDR3: CASSYTPRYGPEFF; DNA: TGTGCCAGCAGTTACACCCCGAGGTATGGGCCTGAGTTCTTC; J: TRBJ2-1; D: -; V: TRBV6-5; size: -
CDR3: CASKSRIQGEKLFF; DNA: TGTGCCAGCAAATCCAGAATCCAGGGTGAAAAACTGTTTTTT; J: TRBJ1-4; D: -; V: TRBV12-3/TRBV12-4; size: -
CDR3: CASSLGGNSGANVLTF; DNA: TGCGCCAGCAGCTTGGGGGGAAACTCTGGGGCCAACGTCCTGACTTTC; J: TRBJ2-6; D: -; V: TRBV5-1; size: few
CDR3: CAISDPLGANTEAFF; DNA: TGTGCCATCAGTGATCCGCTCGGAGCGAACACTGAAGCTTTCTTT; J: TRBJ1-1; D: -; V: TRBV10-3; size: few
CDR3: CASSLPPGASTDTQYF; DNA: TGTGCCAGCAGTCTACCACCGGGGGCTTCCACAGATACGCAGTATTTT; J: TRBJ2-3; D: -; V: TRBV12-3/TRBV12-4; size: few
CDR3: CSARSRLAYEQYF; DNA: TGCAGTGCTAGATCCAGGCTAGCGTACGAGCAGTACTTC; J: TRBJ2-7; D: -; V: TRBV20-1; size: -
CDR3: CASSLGGAGGLEQFF; DNA: TGTGCCAGCAGCTTAGGTGGAGCGGGGGGGCTCGAGCAGTTCTTC; J: TRBJ2-1; D: TRBD2; V: TRBV7-8; size: -
CDR3: CASSRQGALFTDTQYF; DNA: TGTGCCAGCTCTAGACAGGGTGCCCTTTTCACAGATACGCAGTATTTT; J: TRBJ2-3; D: TRBD1; V: TRBV12-3/TRBV12-4; size: -
CDR3: CSAWPLLAGVTDTQYF; DNA: TGCAGTGCTTGGCCCCTACTAGCGGGAGTGACAGATACGCAGTATTTT; J: TRBJ2-3; D: TRBD2; V: TRBV20-1; size: -
CDR3: CASLRGPTYNEQFF; DNA: TGTGCCAGCCTAAGGGGGCCCACCTACAATGAGCAGTTCTTC; J: TRBJ2-1; D: TRBD1; V: TRBV5-5; size: few
CDR3: CASSFYLEAFF; DNA: TGTGCCAGCAGTTTTTATTTGGAAGCTTTCTTT; J: TRBJ1-1; D: -; V: TRBV12-3/TRBV12-4; size: few
CDR3: CSAKTTAETQYF; DNA: TGCAGTGCTAAGACAACCGCGGAGACCCAGTACTTC; J: TRBJ2-5; D: -; V: TRBV20-1; size: -
CDR3: CAIRDARWEAFF; DNA: TGTGCCATCCGGGACGCCCGATGGGAAGCTTTCTTT; J: TRBJ1-1; D: -; V: TRBV2; size: -